Below, 26 T cell receptor beta chains from the same sample are listed, as sequenced in a study of T-cell reconstitution after alpha-beta-depleted transplantation in children. The library targeted TCRbeta and was prepared with unique molecular identifiers. Each CDR3 protein is one row after TCRdb ran MiXCR on the PCR reads. The top ten clones hold approximately 23% of a sample with about 110,000 distinct CDR3 sequences, about 6% of them seen once. The specimen was PBMCs, mostly from graft donor cells, collected 360 days after TCRalphabeta/CD19-depleted stem cell transplant. These receptors were obtained from a male patient aged 2-9 years who had a stem cell transplant for acute lymphoblastic leukemia, so the T cells may come from the graft donor.

This clonotype was counted only a few times. The V gene is TRBV24-1, the J gene TRBJ2-2; D gene unclear. Germline-derived CDR1 and CDR2 are KGHDR and SFDVKD. The CDR3 loop spans 19 amino acids. The germline V and J ends were trimmed by 5 bases and 4 bases, with 25 bases remaining between them. CDR3 sequence (DNA): TGTGCCACCAGTGCAATCTCCAGTCGAAGGACCTTAAGCACCGGGGAGCTGTTTTTT. Translating gives CATSAISSRRTLSTGELFF.

This clonotype appeared many times. The chain recombines TRBV24-1 with TRBJ2-5; 8 bases align to TRBD2. Trimming at V came to 1 base and at J to 5 bases, leaving 11 bases not matched to a gene. In germline, CDR1 is KGHDR, CDR2 SFDVKD. This CDR3 region has 17 residues. The CDR3 coding sequence is TGTGCCACCAGTGATTTCGTAAGCGGGAGAGGAGGGGAGACCCAGTACTTC. Protein: CATSDFVSGRGGETQYF.

This clonotype was seen at least ten times. The gene calls are TRBV5-4 and TRBJ1-1; D gene unclear. The CDR3 sequence is 14 residues long. In germline, CDR1 is SGHNT, CDR2 YYREEE (reference sequence). Trimming removed 1 base at V and 0 bases at J, with 7 bases between. The CDR3 loop is CASSLPPMNTEAFF. Here the CDR3 DNA reads TGTGCCAGCAGCTTGCCACCGATGAACACTGAAGCTTTCTTT.

This sequence joins TRBV9 and TRBJ2-7; weak D call: TRBD1 (5 bases). CDR3 length equals 14 residues. The germline V and J ends were trimmed by 0 bases and 3 bases, with 10 bases remaining between them. CDR1 is SGDLS and CDR2 is YYNGEE in the germline V gene. The CDR3 loop reads CASSVATGFYEQYF. CDR3 DNA: TGTGCCAGCAGCGTAGCTACAGGCTTCTACGAGCAGTACTTC. Full variable domain (remainder filled in from reference TRBV9 and TRBJ2-7): DSGVTQTPKHLITATGQRVTLRCSPRSGDLSVYWYQQSLDQGLQFLIQYYNGEERAKGNILERFSAQQFPDLHSELNLSSLELGDSALYFCASSVATGFYEQYFGPGTRLTVT.

This clonotype showed up just a few times. The V and J genes are TRBV30 and TRBJ2-4; 15 positions match TRBD2. The CDR3 contains 17 residues. Germline assignment: CDR1 GTSNPN and CDR2 SVGIG (reference sequence). With 4 bases clipped from V and 1 base from J, the junction kept 5 bases outside the gene matches. Written as DNA, the CDR3 is TGTGCCTGGACCGGGACTAGCGGGAGGAGGGCCAAAAACATTCAGTACTTC. Protein: CAWTGTSGRRAKNIQYF.

This clonotype has at least ten counts. The V gene is TRBV24-1, the J gene TRBJ2-7; D perhaps matches TRBD2 (6 bases). Germline loops: CDR1 KGHDR, CDR2 SFDVKD. The CDR3 is made up of 14 amino acids. V was trimmed by 3 bases and J by 1 base, leaving 9 bases between them. The CDR3 sequence: CATSDGGMSYEQYF. DNA for the CDR3: TGTGCCACCAGTGATGGCGGGATGTCCTACGAGCAGTACTTC.

This clonotype was counted ten times or more. The rearrangement joins TRBV7-9 to TRBJ1-2; D gene ambiguous. This CDR3 has 12 residues. Trimming took 4 bases from V and 2 from J, leaving 5 bases between them. Looked up from germline, CDR1 is SEHNR and CDR2 is FQNEAQ (reference sequence). The CDR3 here is CASSSPNYGYTF. CDR3 DNA: TGTGCCAGCAGCTCACCCAACTATGGCTACACCTTC.

This clonotype was detected ten times or more. The genes are TRBV12-3 or TRBV12-4 and TRBJ2-3; 8 nucleotides agree with TRBD1. The CDR3 spans 15 residues. J was trimmed by 4 bases and V by 5 bases; bases with no gene match: 8. This CDR3 reads CASSRDRGVADTQYF. CDR3 DNA: TGTGCCAGCAGTCGTGACAGGGGAGTGGCAGATACGCAGTATTTT.

This sequence joins TRBV19 and TRBJ2-1, with 8 bases lining up with TRBD2. This CDR3 is built from 15 residues. Germline V lookup: CDR1 LNHDA, CDR2 SQIVND (reference sequence). V shed 2 bases, J shed 6 bases, and the junction held 6 bases outside the gene matches. CDR3 residues: CASSITAGGLNEQFF. The CDR3 DNA reads as TGTGCCAGTAGTATAACTGCGGGAGGCCTCAATGAGCAGTTCTTC.

This CDR3 is CSAISGKPDTQYF. The CDR3 nucleotides read TGCAGTGCAATTAGCGGGAAACCGGATACGCAGTATTTT. The chain carries TRBV20-1 and TRBJ2-3, with 8 bases lining up with TRBD2. V lost 6 bases to trimming and J lost 6 bases; unmatched junction nucleotides: 8. Looked up from germline, CDR1 is DFQATT and CDR2 is SNEGSKA (reference sequence). The CDR3 runs 13 residues.

This clonotype appeared many times. The chain couples TRBV5-1 to TRBJ2-3; 14 positions agree with TRBD2. This CDR3 region has 19 residues. The J segment lost 2 bases and the V segment lost 0 bases, leaving 8 bases of the junction unmatched. CDR1 is SGHRS and CDR2 is YFSETQ in the germline V gene. CDR3 bases: TGCGCCAGCAGCTTGGCGGGGAAGACTAGCGGGAGGGCCACAGATACGCAGTATTTT. Translating gives CASSLAGKTSGRATDTQYF.

This clonotype was seen many times. The rearrangement links TRBV9 to TRBJ2-1; possibly TRBD1 or TRBD2 for D (5 bases each). Trimming left V 3 bases short and J 7 bases short, with 14 bases between. This CDR3 comprises 14 residues. Per germline, CDR1 SGDLS and CDR2 YYNGEE. The CDR3 DNA reads as TGTGCCAGCAGCGAGGGATTTGGGGGAAATGAGCAGTTCTTC. Translating gives CASSEGFGGNEQFF.

This clonotype was counted at least ten times. The chain has TRBV4-2 and TRBJ2-7; D not certain. The V and J ends lost 1 base and 6 bases respectively, with 4 bases between them. The CDR3 is 11 residues long. Germline V gives CDR1 LGHNA, CDR2 YNFKEQ. The CDR3 reads CASSQGAEQYF. CDR3 nucleotide sequence: TGTGCCAGCAGCCAAGGGGCCGAGCAGTACTTC.

In its sample, this clonotype was seen a few times. V gene TRBV2 combines with J gene TRBJ1-6; 8 bases are a match to TRBD1. The germline CDR1 and CDR2 sequences are SNHLY and FYNNEI. Trimming at V came to 3 bases and at J to 10 bases, leaving 8 bases not matched to a gene. The CDR3 extends over 15 amino acids. CDR3 in DNA: TGTGCCAGCAGTGAGCCTACAGGGGGTCGGTCACCCCTCCACTTT. It translates to CASSEPTGGRSPLHF. Filled out from reference TRBV2 and TRBJ1-6, the complete variable domain reads EPEVTQTPSHQVTQMGQEVILRCVPISNHLYFYWYRQILGQKVEFLVSFYNNEISEKSEIFDDQFSVERPDGSNFTLKIRSTKLEDSAMYFCASSEPTGGRSPLHFGNGTRLTVT.

This clonotype was recorded a few times. The chain employs TRBV28 and TRBJ2-2, with D perhaps matching TRBD1 (6 bases). Trimming cost V 5 bases and J 5 bases, with 15 bases left between them. Germline V lookup: CDR1 MDHEN, CDR2 SYDVKM. The CDR3 has 15 amino acids. In nucleotides, the CDR3 is TGTGCCAGCAGTCCATGGACAGTATATACCGGGGAGCTGTTTTTT. It yields the protein CASSPWTVYTGELFF.

In its sample, this clonotype was seen many times. The V and J genes are TRBV7-2 and TRBJ2-7; D gene ambiguous. CDR1 SGHTA and CDR2 FQGNSA come from the germline V gene. Trimming took off 4 bases at V and 6 bases at J, with 16 bases between the two ends. The CDR3 totals 14 residues. CDR3 coding DNA: TGTGCCAGCAGCTCCCTGGGCAGTCTTGGCGAGCAGTACTTC. This gives the protein CASSSLGSLGEQYF.

This clonotype was found many times. The chain links TRBV27 to TRBJ2-3; 12 positions agree with TRBD2. CDR3 size: 14 residues. V dropped 5 bases and J dropped 7; count of bases not matched to a gene: 4. Germline V gene data show CDR1 as MNHEY and CDR2 as SMNVEV (reference sequence). This chain's CDR3 is CASSLTSGRNTQYF. CDR3 nucleotide sequence: TGTGCCAGCAGTCTGACTAGCGGGAGAAATACGCAGTATTTT.

This clonotype was counted between two and nine times. The CDR3 is CASSPLAGGPTDTQYF. The CDR3 coding sequence is TGCGCCAGCAGCCCTCTAGCGGGGGGCCCCACAGATACGCAGTATTTT. This chain connects TRBV5-1 to TRBJ2-3; 11 bases align to TRBD2. The CDR3 sequence is 16 residues long. The trim removed 4 bases at V and 2 bases at J, leaving 6 bases unmatched. CDR1 and CDR2 (germline): SGHRS, YFSETQ.

This chain links TRBV10-3 with TRBJ2-5; 16 bases match TRBD2. The CDR3 runs to 19 residues. CDR1 ENHRY and CDR2 SYGVKD come from the germline V gene. The V and J ends lost 2 bases and 0 bases, in that order; junction bases with no gene match: 6. The CDR3 is CAISEGPGLAGGYQETQYF. CDR3 nucleotides: TGTGCCATCAGTGAGGGGCCGGGACTAGCGGGAGGGTACCAAGAGACCCAGTACTTC.

There are many counts of this clonotype. The chain joins TRBV11-1 to TRBJ2-7; 11 bases fit TRBD1. The V and J ends lost 4 bases and 0 bases, in that order; junction bases with no gene match: 11. Germline CDR1 is SGHAT and CDR2 is FQDESV (reference sequence). The CDR3 totals 18 residues. This CDR3 is CASSSPGQGALSSYEQYF. CDR3 DNA sequence: TGTGCCAGCAGCTCTCCAGGACAGGGGGCTCTCAGCTCCTACGAGCAGTACTTC.

This clonotype has a handful of counts. The V and J genes are TRBV9 and TRBJ2-7; TRBD2 is a possible D gene (6 bases). Germline CDR1 SGDLS, CDR2 YYNGEE. Trimming shortened V by 7 bases and J by 3 bases, and 11 bases separated the two germline ends. The CDR3 loop spans 12 amino acids. The CDR3 here is CASGGSSYEQYF. The CDR3 DNA sequence: TGTGCCAGCGGGGGGAGTAGCTACGAGCAGTACTTC.

The table lists this clonotype with many counts. The rearrangement links TRBV6-2 or TRBV6-3 to TRBJ2-5, with TRBD2 matching over 7 bases. Trimming at V came to 7 bases and at J to 6 bases, leaving 8 bases not matched to a gene. This CDR3 has 13 residues. Germline V CDR1 and CDR2: MNHEY, SVGEGT. The CDR3 DNA sequence: TGTGCCAGCACCCCCGGACTAGGAAAGACCCAGTACTTC. It translates to CASTPGLGKTQYF.

The table lists this clonotype with a few counts. The chain carries TRBV20-1 and TRBJ2-5; a weak D match, TRBD2 (7 bases). Germline CDR1 DFQATT, CDR2 SNEGSKA (reference sequence). Deletions cut 8 bases from V and 5 bases from J, with 21 bases between. The CDR3 consists of 14 residues. The CDR3 spells CSFNPRGPRETQYF. CDR3 in DNA: TGCAGTTTTAATCCGCGGGGGCCGAGGGAGACCCAGTACTTC.

Comments on this clonotype: Since a much larger clone is just one base distant, this may be a read error. V is TRBV7-8 and J is TRBJ1-5; D gene unclear. The CDR3 has 14 residues. Germline V gene lookup returns CDR1 SGHVS and CDR2 FQNEAQ. The CDR3 loop is CASSPRVSDQPQHF. The CDR3 DNA is TGTGCCAGCAGTCCGAGGGTTAGCGATCAGCCCCAGCATTTT.

This clonotype was recorded at least ten times. This chain uses TRBV10-2 with TRBJ2-7; either TRBD1 or TRBD2 may supply D (5 bases each). CDR3 size: 15 residues. V lost 4 bases and J lost 3, with 16 bases in between. Germline V gene lookup returns CDR1 WSHSY and CDR2 SAAADI. CDR3 nucleotides: TGCGCCAGCAGTGGGGGGTTTCGCCCATTCTACGAGCAGTACTTC. Amino acids: CASSGGFRPFYEQYF.

This clonotype was seen more than once but under ten times. The V call is TRBV9, the J call TRBJ2-5; TRBD2 matches at 8 bases. The CDR3 totals 16 residues. Germline CDR1 SGDLS, CDR2 YYNGEE. J gave up 2 bases and V 4 bases, and 10 bases lay outside the gene matches. CDR3: CASSSGLAVKQETQYF. The CDR3 DNA reads as TGTGCCAGCAGCTCCGGACTAGCAGTGAAACAAGAGACCCAGTACTTC.